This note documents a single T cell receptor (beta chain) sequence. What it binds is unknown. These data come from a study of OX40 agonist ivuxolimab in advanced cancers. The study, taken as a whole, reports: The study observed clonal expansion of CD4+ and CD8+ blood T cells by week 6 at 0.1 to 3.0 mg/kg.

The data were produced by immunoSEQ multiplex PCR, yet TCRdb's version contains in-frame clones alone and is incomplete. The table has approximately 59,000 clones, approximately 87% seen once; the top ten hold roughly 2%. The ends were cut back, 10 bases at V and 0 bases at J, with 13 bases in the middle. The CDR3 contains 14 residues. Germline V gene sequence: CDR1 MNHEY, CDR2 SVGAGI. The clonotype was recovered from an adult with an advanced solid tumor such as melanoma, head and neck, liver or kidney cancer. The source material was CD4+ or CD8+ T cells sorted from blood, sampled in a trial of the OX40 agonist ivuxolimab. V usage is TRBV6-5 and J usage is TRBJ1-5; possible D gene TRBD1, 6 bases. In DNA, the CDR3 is TGTGCCACCAGGGGAGAGACTAGCAATCAGCCCCAGCATTTT. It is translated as CATRGETSNQPQHF.